The clone carrying this T cell receptor (beta chain) appeared a few times. Its antigen is not known. A second PCR of 7 to 11 cycles used a sample-barcoded 5' primer and a J-beta primer mix. TCRdb called the 5' RACE reads again in MiXCR, with one record for every CDR3 protein. The sample includes fewer than 900,000 distinct CDR3 sequences, around 40% of them seen just once. This specimen comes from a study of blood T cells in healthy people across ages. General study findings and limits: Not knowing donor CMV status may have confounded expanded clonotype changes. The unsorted PBMCs prevented any conclusive comparison of naive versus antigen-experienced cells.

The CDR3 length is 14 residues. The germline gives CDR1 MNHEY, CDR2 SVGEGT. This clonotype was obtained from a woman aged 55-70 years in good health. The source material was blood. The chain employs TRBV6-2 or TRBV6-3 and TRBJ2-7; 7 bases are shared with TRBD1. The DNA end is a closer match to TRBJ2-5, so the J assignment may be wrong. DNA for the CDR3: TGTGCCAGCAGATCCACAGGGGCCGGGGAGACCCAGTACTTC. It is translated as CASRSTGAGETQYF.